These 18 T cell receptor beta chains share one sample of origin, sequenced in a study of metastatic and nonmetastatic thyroid tumors. Treatment of any kind had been given to no patient before thyroid surgery. TCRdb re-called clones via MiXCR from the PCR reads. The sample has 35,000 to 50,000 clones, approximately 12% seen once. Sequencing was done on a sample of blood. These receptors came from a female donor with papillary thyroid cancer or a benign thyroid nodule (not recorded which). Some clones in this sample may be carry-over from other donors' samples.

This clone was counted at least ten times. The CDR3: CASKGQGEKKLFF. The CDR3 DNA follows: TGTGCCAGCAAGGGTCAGGGAGAGAAAAAACTGTTTTTT. The V and J genes are TRBV2 and TRBJ1-4; D may be TRBD1 (5 bases). The germline V and J ends were trimmed by 7 bases and 9 bases, with 15 bases remaining between them. CDR3 size: 13 residues. Germline V gene sequence: CDR1 SNHLY, CDR2 FYNNEI.

This rearrangement joins TRBV5-6 to TRBJ1-1; D ambiguous. The germline V gene has CDR1 SGHDT and CDR2 YYEEEE. The CDR3 consists of 14 residues. The V end lost 2 bases, the J end lost 0 bases, and 8 bases lay between the germline ends. CDR3 region: CASSFWVLNTEAFF. The CDR3 coding sequence is TGTGCCAGCAGCTTCTGGGTATTGAACACTGAAGCTTTCTTT.

In its sample, this clone was seen many times. The rearrangement links TRBV11-2 to TRBJ2-2, with 7 nucleotides matching TRBD2. Looked up from germline, CDR1 is SGHAT and CDR2 is FQNNGV. This CDR3 spans 18 amino acids. J lost 1 base, V lost 1 base, and 9 bases had no gene match. DNA for the CDR3: TGTGCCAGCAGCTTAGGCCCGGCAGGCGGGGGGAACACCGGGGAGCTGTTTTTT. Its translation: CASSLGPAGGGNTGELFF. The full variable domain, rest sourced from reference TRBV11-2 and TRBJ2-2, is EAGVAQSPRYKIIEKRQSVAFWCNPISGHATLYWYQQILGQGPKLLIQFQNNGVVDDSQLPKDRFSAERLKGVDSTLKIQPAKLEDSAVYLCASSLGPAGGGNTGELFFGEGSRLTVL.

This clone has only a few counts. In DNA form, the CDR3 reads TGCGCCAGCAGCCCGAGGGTCCAAGAGACCCAGTACTTC. Its translation: CASSPRVQETQYF. The gene calls are TRBV5-1 and TRBJ2-5, with D perhaps TRBD2 (5 bases). V was pared by 4 bases and J by 1 base, with 8 bases between. This CDR3 spans 13 amino acids. CDR1 and CDR2 (germline): SGHRS, YFSETQ. The full variable domain, in which reference TRBV5-1 and TRBJ2-5 provide the parts outside the CDR3, is KAGVTQTPRYLIKTRGQQVTLSCSPISGHRSVSWYQQTPGQGLQFLFEYFSETQRNKGNFPGRFSGRQFSNSRSEMNVSTLELGDSALYLCASSPRVQETQYFGPGTRLLVL.

The sample holds a few counts of this clone. This chain links TRBV19 with TRBJ1-6; D is undetermined. V shed 1 base and J shed 10 bases, with 8 bases lying between them. This CDR3 comprises 13 residues. CDR1 is LNHDA and CDR2 is SQIVND in the germline V gene (reference sequence). This CDR3 is CASSIVPTSPLHF. CDR3 bases: TGTGCCAGTAGTATAGTGCCCACATCACCCCTCCACTTT.

There are many counts of this clone. In nucleotides, the CDR3 is TGCGCCAGCAGCGGGGGGGGCAGCTCTGGGGCCAACGTCCTGACTTTC. Translating it yields CASSGGGSSGANVLTF. The chain carries TRBV5-1 and TRBJ2-6, with D possibly being TRBD2 (7 bases). CDR1 is SGHRS and CDR2 is YFSETQ in the germline V gene. This CDR3 has 16 residues. Trimming pared 4 bases from V and 0 bases from J, leaving 11 bases between.

The chain has TRBV7-2 and TRBJ1-1, with 7 bases identical to TRBD1. This CDR3 spans 15 amino acids. Germline assignment: CDR1 SGHTA and CDR2 FQGNSA. J gave up 5 bases and V 2 bases, and 8 bases lay outside the gene matches. The CDR3 coding sequence is TGTGCCAGCAGCTTATTAGGGCAGGGGGTAACTGAAGCTTTCTTT. Residues: CASSLLGQGVTEAFF. The variable domain in full, completed from reference TRBV7-2 and TRBJ1-1, reads GAGVSQSPSNKVTEKGKDVELRCDPISGHTALYWYRQSLGQGLEFLIYFQGNSAPDKSGLPSDRFSAERTGGSVSTLTIQRTQQEDSAVYLCASSLLGQGVTEAFFGQGTRLTVV.

The V gene is TRBV12-3 or TRBV12-4, the J gene TRBJ1-6; maybe TRBD1 (5 bases). The V gene lost 5 bases and the J gene lost 3 bases, with 11 bases spanning the gap. The CDR3 contains 15 residues. The CDR3 loop is CASSPGDHYNSPLHF. The CDR3 DNA sequence: TGTGCCAGCAGTCCCGGGGACCACTATAATTCACCCCTCCACTTT.

This clone appeared many times. The chain recombines TRBV3-1 with TRBJ2-1; the D is unclear. The CDR3 runs to 14 residues. Per the germline V gene, CDR1 is LGHDT and CDR2 is YNNKEL (reference sequence). V was trimmed by 0 bases and J by 4 bases, leaving 7 bases between them. The CDR3 region is CASSQEGRYNEQFF. The CDR3 nucleotides are TGTGCCAGCAGCCAAGAAGGTAGATACAATGAGCAGTTCTTC.

In its sample, this clone was seen many times. The chain combines TRBV12-3 or TRBV12-4 with TRBJ2-4, with 9 bases that match TRBD2. V lost 6 bases and J lost 8; bases outside the gene matches: 11. This CDR3 is 15 amino acids long. CDR3 sequence reads: CASRTGVSSGDIQYF. The CDR3 nucleotides are TGTGCCAGCAGGACTGGGGTTTCTAGCGGGGACATTCAGTACTTC.

This clone was seen a handful of times. This chain joins TRBV5-1 and TRBJ2-7; 11 bases map to TRBD1. CDR1 is SGHRS, CDR2 YFSETQ, per germline. This CDR3 contains 16 residues. The V segment lost 3 bases and the J segment 2 bases; nucleotides outside the gene matches: 7. CDR3 sequence reads: CASSSLPGQGAYEQYF. The CDR3 DNA reads TGCGCCAGCAGCTCACTCCCGGGACAGGGGGCCTACGAGCAGTACTTC.

This sequence joins TRBV6-1 and TRBJ2-7; 12 bases are shared with TRBD2. Germline trimming cut 6 bases from V and 1 base from J; bases unmatched to any gene: 4. The germline V gene has CDR1 MNHNS and CDR2 SASEGT. The CDR3 contains 15 residues. The CDR3 is CASRGTSGRSYEQYF. Written as DNA, the CDR3 is TGTGCCAGCAGGGGGACTAGCGGGCGTTCCTACGAGCAGTACTTC.

In its sample, this clone was seen a few times. The genes are TRBV20-1 and TRBJ2-7; D unclear. The germline CDR1 and CDR2 sequences are DFQATT and SNEGSKA (reference sequence). Trimming cost V 6 bases and J 0 bases, with 12 bases left between them. The CDR3 contains 13 residues. DNA for the CDR3: TGCAGTGCCTTCCCCCCGAGCTCCTACGAGCAGTACTTC. Translating gives CSAFPPSSYEQYF.

This clone was picked up many times. The rearrangement joins TRBV28 to TRBJ2-3, with TRBD2 as a possible D gene (5 bases). This CDR3 spans 16 amino acids. Trimming cost V 6 bases and J 2 bases, with 18 bases left between them. CDR1 and CDR2 (germline): MDHEN, SYDVKM. In nucleotides, the CDR3 is TGTGCCAGCAGACCGGATTCAGCGGAGAACACAGATACGCAGTATTTT. Translation: CASRPDSAENTDTQYF.

This clone was recorded many times. Other DNA sequences within the sample encode an identical CDR3. V gene TRBV28 combines with J gene TRBJ1-5, with a possible D match to TRBD1 (5 bases). CDR3 length equals 14 residues. CDR1 MDHEN and CDR2 SYDVKM come from the germline V gene. The V end was cut by 3 bases, the J end by 0 bases, with 6 bases between. CDR3 in amino acids: CASSFQGSNQPQHF. The CDR3 DNA follows: TGTGCCAGCAGTTTCCAGGGTAGCAATCAGCCCCAGCATTTT.

This clone was counted many times. V and J are TRBV20-1 and TRBJ2-1; unclear D gene. Germline-derived CDR1 and CDR2 are DFQATT and SNEGSKA (reference sequence). V lost 5 bases and J 5 bases, leaving 16 bases between the germline ends. This CDR3 has 14 residues. The CDR3 is CSAPSPFADNEQFF. CDR3 nucleotide sequence: TGCAGTGCTCCCTCCCCCTTTGCGGACAATGAGCAGTTCTTC.

This clone came up many times. V gene TRBV2 combines with J gene TRBJ2-7; weak D call: TRBD2 (5 bases). The germline gives CDR1 SNHLY, CDR2 FYNNEI. V lost 3 bases, J lost 6 bases, and 15 bases lay in between. This CDR3 is 14 amino acids long. The CDR3: CASSDGGVSGEQYF. Here the CDR3 DNA reads TGTGCCAGCAGTGACGGAGGCGTCAGCGGCGAGCAGTACTTC.

The chain uses TRBV30 and TRBJ1-6; D call uncertain. The germline V and J ends were trimmed by 0 bases and 6 bases, with 15 bases remaining between them. The CDR3 runs to 16 residues. In germline, CDR1 is GTSNPN, CDR2 SVGIG (reference sequence). CDR3 sequence (DNA): TGTGCCTGGAGTGTGTGGCCCAATGAACCTAATTCACCCCTCCACTTT. Translated, it gives CAWSVWPNEPNSPLHF.